The subject of this entry is one TCR beta chain. As yet, its antigen is unknown. This specimen comes from a study of cytomegalovirus exposure and HLA in healthy donors. Regarding the study as a whole: An observed cluster of highly shared sequence variants was recorded as a likely sequencing artifact. Segments of the TCR beta V type were, in most cases, productive about 90% or about 30% of the time in an earlier analysis.

Per the germline V gene, CDR1 is SGHTA and CDR2 is FQGNSA. The CDR3 is 13 residues long. The ends were cut back, 1 base at V and 2 bases at J, with 5 bases in the middle. Vbeta (60) and Jbeta (13) primers were used in the PCR. Measured with immunoSEQ multiplex PCR; TCRdb has only the in-frame clones, and not every one. The sample table includes approximately 120,000 clones. The clonotype originates from a man in his forties in good health and CMV-seronegative. The chain combines TRBV7-2 with TRBJ1-2, with unresolved D. The sample comprised PBMCs. The DNA of the CDR3 is TGTGCCAGCAGCTTAGACACAAACTATGGCTACACCTTC. It is translated as CASSLDTNYGYTF. Drawing the rest from reference TRBV7-2 and TRBJ1-2, the complete variable domain is GAGVSQSPSNKVTEKGKDVELRCDPISGHTALYWYRQSLGQGLEFLIYFQGNSAPDKSGLPSDRFSAERTGGSVSTLTIQRTQQEDSAVYLCASSLDTNYGYTFGSGTRLTVV.